The rows below give T cell receptor beta chains drawn from one sample of a study of blood T cells in healthy people across ages. TCRdb re-derived calls from the 5' RACE reads in MiXCR, one entry per CDR3 protein. The sample lists about 1 million distinct CDR3 sequences, over 35% occurring once. The specimen was blood. The receptors were gathered from a woman aged 55-69 years in good health. CDR3s include the opening cysteine and the closing phenylalanine or tryptophan. A D gene is named only where the DNA matches it firmly. Clone size is given for some rows only: seen once, a few or many times, or a class if the clone is expanded.

TRBJ2-7,TRBD2,TRBV7-9,once,CASSLRLADNEQYF,TGTGCCAGCAGCTTAAGACTAGCGGACAATGAGCAGTACTTC
TRBJ2-3,TRBD2,TRBV6-6,NA,CASSLRGEVVADTQYF,TGTGCCAGCAGCCTACGGGGGGAGGTGGTCGCAGATACGCAGTATTTT
TRBJ2-7,NA,TRBV28,few,CASTDGGYEQYF,TGTGCCAGCACGGACGGGGGATACGAGCAGTACTTC
TRBJ2-1,TRBD2,TRBV20-1,once,CSAPLSGSTYNEQFF,TGCAGTGCCCCCCTCAGCGGGAGTACCTACAATGAGCAGTTCTTC
TRBJ2-7,TRBD1,TRBV5-1,NA,CASSLTPLGGDEQYF,TGCGCCAGCAGCTTGACCCCACTAGGGGGCGATGAGCAGTACTTC
TRBJ2-3,NA,TRBV4-1,few,CASSQSSGGTSDTQYF,TGCGCCAGCAGCCAAAGTAGTGGCGGGACCTCAGATACGCAGTATTTT
TRBJ2-1,TRBD1,TRBV27,NA,CASSSWTGHTEFF,TGTGCCAGCAGTTCGTGGACAGGCCACACCGAGTTCTTC
TRBJ2-7,NA,TRBV6-1,NA,CASREQGSSYEQYF,TGTGCCAGCAGGGAACAGGGATCCTCCTACGAGCAGTACTTC
TRBJ1-4,NA,TRBV11-3,NA,CASSLSVVRREKLFF,TGTGCCAGCAGCCTCTCGGTGGTGAGGCGCGAAAAACTGTTTTTT
TRBJ2-7,NA,TRBV21-1,few,CASSPQAVASGYHEQYF,TGTGCCAGCAGCCCACAAGCCGTGGCTAGCGGGTATCACGAGCAGTACTTC
TRBJ2-3,TRBD2,TRBV10-3,few,CAIRDTSGRSTDTQYF,TGTGCCATCAGGGATACTAGCGGGCGTAGCACAGATACGCAGTATTTT
TRBJ1-2,TRBD1,TRBV29-1,NA,CSVVGQSNYGYTF,TGCAGCGTTGTGGGACAGAGTAACTATGGCTACACCTTC
TRBJ2-1,TRBD2,TRBV25-1,many,CASSEFGGGNEQFF,TGTGCCAGCAGTGAATTTGGGGGGGGGAATGAGCAGTTCTTC
TRBJ2-7,NA,TRBV12-3/TRBV12-4,NA,CASSSSELGDEQYF,TGTGCCAGCAGTTCGAGCGAACTAGGCGATGAGCAGTACTTC
TRBJ2-2,NA,TRBV27,NA,CASKGLATGELFF,TGTGCCAGCAAGGGCTTGGCCACCGGGGAGCTGTTTTTT
TRBJ2-5,NA,TRBV20-1,few,CSARDGGKKIQYF,TGCAGTGCTAGAGATGGGGGAAAAAAGATCCAGTACTTC
TRBJ2-1,TRBD2,TRBV20-1,few,CSGQGLANEQFF,TGCAGTGGGCAGGGACTAGCCAATGAGCAGTTCTTC
TRBJ2-1,NA,TRBV5-1,NA,CASSLGYARTTYNEQFF,TGCGCCAGCAGCTTGGGTTACGCGAGGACTACTTACAATGAGCAGTTCTTC
TRBJ2-7,NA,TRBV29-1,few,CSVEDRAPSGPYEQYF,TGCAGCGTTGAAGATCGTGCCCCATCGGGCCCTTACGAGCAGTACTTC
TRBJ2-5,NA,TRBV5-5,NA,CASSRGLGGEQYF,TGTGCCAGCAGCCGGGGCCTGGGTGGTGAGCAGTACTTC
TRBJ2-5,NA,TRBV20-1,NA,CSARWYGQETQYF,TGCAGTGCTAGATGGTACGGTCAAGAGACCCAGTACTTC
TRBJ2-7,NA,TRBV6-2/TRBV6-3,NA,CASSYTLGGHYEQYF,TGTGCCAGCAGTTACACCCTCGGGGGACACTACGAGCAGTACTTC
TRBJ2-1,NA,TRBV25-1,NA,CASSEYGAEQFF,TGTGCCAGCAGTGAGTACGGGGCTGAGCAGTTCTTC